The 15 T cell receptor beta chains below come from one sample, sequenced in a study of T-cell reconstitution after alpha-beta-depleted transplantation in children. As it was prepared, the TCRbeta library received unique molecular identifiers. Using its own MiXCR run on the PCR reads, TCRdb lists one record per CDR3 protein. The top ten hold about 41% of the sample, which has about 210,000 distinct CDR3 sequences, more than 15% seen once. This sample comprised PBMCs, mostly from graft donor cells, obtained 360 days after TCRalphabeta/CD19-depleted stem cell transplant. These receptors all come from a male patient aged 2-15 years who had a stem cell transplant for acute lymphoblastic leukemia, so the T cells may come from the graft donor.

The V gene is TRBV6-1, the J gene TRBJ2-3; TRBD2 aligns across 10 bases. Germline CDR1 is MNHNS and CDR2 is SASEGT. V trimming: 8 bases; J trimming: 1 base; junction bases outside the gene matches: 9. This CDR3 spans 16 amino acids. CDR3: CASSISSGGRTDTQYF. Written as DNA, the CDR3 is TGTGCCAGCTCTATTAGTAGCGGGGGGCGCACAGATACGCAGTATTTT.

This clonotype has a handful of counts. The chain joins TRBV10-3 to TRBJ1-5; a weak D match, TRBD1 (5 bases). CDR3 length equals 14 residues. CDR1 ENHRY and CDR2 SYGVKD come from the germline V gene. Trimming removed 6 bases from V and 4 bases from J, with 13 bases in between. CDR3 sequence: CAIRRDSFNQPQHF. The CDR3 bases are TGTGCCATCAGACGGGACTCTTTTAATCAGCCCCAGCATTTT.

As DNA, the CDR3 is TGTGCCAGCAGCCAAACACGGTTGAACACTGAAGCTTTCTTT. Amino acids: CASSQTRLNTEAFF. V is TRBV4-2 and J is TRBJ1-1; D gene ambiguous. Per the germline V gene, CDR1 is LGHNA and CDR2 is YNFKEQ. V lost 2 bases and J lost 0, with 7 bases in between. The CDR3 runs to 14 residues.

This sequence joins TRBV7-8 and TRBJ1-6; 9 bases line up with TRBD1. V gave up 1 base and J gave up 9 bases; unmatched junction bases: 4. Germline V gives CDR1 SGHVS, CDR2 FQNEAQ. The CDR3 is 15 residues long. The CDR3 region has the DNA TGTGCCAGCAGCTTAGGGGACAGGGTACTTTCACCCCTCCACTTT. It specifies CASSLGDRVLSPLHF.

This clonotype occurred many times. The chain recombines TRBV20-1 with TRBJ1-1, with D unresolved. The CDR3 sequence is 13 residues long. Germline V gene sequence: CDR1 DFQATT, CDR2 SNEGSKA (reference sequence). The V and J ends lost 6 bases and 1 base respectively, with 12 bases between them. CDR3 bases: TGCAGTGCCCCTAGACTGGGGAACACTGAAGCTTTCTTT. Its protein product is CSAPRLGNTEAFF.

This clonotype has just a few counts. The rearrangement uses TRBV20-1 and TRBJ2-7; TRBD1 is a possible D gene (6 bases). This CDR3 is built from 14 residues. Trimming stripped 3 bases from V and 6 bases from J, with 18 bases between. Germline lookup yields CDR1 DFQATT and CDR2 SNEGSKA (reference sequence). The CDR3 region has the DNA TGCAGTGCTAGGATGGCAGGGGCCCCCCCCGAGCAGTACTTC. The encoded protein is CSARMAGAPPEQYF.

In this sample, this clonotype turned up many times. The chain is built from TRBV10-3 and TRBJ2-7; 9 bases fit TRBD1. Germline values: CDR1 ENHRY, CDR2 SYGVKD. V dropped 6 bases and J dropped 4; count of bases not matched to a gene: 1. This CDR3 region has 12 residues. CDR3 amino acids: CAISGTGYEQYF. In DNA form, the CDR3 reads TGTGCCATCAGCGGGACAGGGTACGAGCAGTACTTC.

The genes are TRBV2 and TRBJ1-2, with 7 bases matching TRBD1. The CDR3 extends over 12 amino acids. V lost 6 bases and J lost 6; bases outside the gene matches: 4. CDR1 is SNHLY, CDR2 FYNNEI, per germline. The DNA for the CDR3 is TGTGCCAGCAGGGGGGACAGACATGGCTACACCTTC. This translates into CASRGDRHGYTF.

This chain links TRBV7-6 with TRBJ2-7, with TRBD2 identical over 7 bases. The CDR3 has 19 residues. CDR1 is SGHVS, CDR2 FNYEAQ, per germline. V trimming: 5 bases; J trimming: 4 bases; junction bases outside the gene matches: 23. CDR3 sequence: CASSPTSGGGSIGGYEQYF. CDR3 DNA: TGTGCCAGCAGCCCCACCTCCGGGGGAGGGTCTATAGGAGGTTACGAGCAGTACTTC. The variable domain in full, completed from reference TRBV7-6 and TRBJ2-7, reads GAGVSQSPRYKVTKRGQDVALRCDPISGHVSLYWYRQALGQGPEFLTYFNYEAQQDKSGLPNDRFSAERPEGSISTLTIQRTEQRDSAMYRCASSPTSGGGSIGGYEQYFGPGTRLTVT.

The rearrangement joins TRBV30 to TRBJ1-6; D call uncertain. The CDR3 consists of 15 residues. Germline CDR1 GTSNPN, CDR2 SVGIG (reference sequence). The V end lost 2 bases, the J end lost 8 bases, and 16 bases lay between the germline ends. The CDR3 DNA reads TGTGCCTGGAGTAAAGCCGACAAGAGATATTCACCCCTCCACTTT. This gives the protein CAWSKADKRYSPLHF.

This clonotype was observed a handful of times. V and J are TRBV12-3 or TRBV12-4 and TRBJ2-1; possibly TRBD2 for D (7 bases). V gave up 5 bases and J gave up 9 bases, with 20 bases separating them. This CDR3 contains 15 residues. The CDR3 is CASSMLWGGLGEQFF. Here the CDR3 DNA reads TGTGCCAGCAGTATGCTGTGGGGGGGCCTTGGTGAGCAGTTCTTC.

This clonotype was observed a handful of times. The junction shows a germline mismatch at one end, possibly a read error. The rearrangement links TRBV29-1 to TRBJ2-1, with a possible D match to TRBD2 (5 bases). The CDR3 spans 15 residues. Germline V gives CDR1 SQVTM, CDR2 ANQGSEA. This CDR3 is CSDEGLLSAYNEQFF. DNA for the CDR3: TGCAGCGATGAAGGACTCCTGAGCGCCTACAATGAGCAGTTCTTC.

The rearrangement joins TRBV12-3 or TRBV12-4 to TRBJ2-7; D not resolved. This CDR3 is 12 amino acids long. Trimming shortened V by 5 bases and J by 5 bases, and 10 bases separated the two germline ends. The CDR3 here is CASSDGFDEQYF. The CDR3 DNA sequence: TGTGCCAGCAGTGACGGTTTTGACGAGCAGTACTTC.

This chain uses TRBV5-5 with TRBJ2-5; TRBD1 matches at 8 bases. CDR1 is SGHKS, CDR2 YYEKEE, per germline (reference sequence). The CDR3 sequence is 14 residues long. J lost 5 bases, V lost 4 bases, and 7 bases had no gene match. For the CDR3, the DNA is TGTGCCAGCAGCGAAGGGACAGGTCTGGAGACCCAGTACTTC. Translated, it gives CASSEGTGLETQYF.

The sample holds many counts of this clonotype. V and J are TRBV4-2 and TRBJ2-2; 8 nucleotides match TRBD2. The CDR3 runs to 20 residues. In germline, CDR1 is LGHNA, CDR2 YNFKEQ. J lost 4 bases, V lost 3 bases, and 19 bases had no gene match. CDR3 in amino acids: CASSQEPSAGAHIFTGELFF. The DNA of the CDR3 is TGTGCCAGCAGCCAGGAACCATCAGCGGGGGCCCATATATTCACCGGGGAGCTGTTTTTT.